A single sample gave rise to the 19 T cell receptor beta chains below, sequenced in a study of CXCR4 blockade with PD-1 therapy in pancreatic cancer. Data came from immunoSEQ multiplex PCR; TCRdb stores just in-frame clones and leaves some out. The sample has approximately 4,800 clones; 57% are singletons. Material for sequencing was tumor tissue. The receptors were sampled from a human donor with pancreatic ductal adenocarcinoma.

This chain links TRBV30 with TRBJ2-5; D is unresolved. The CDR3 is made up of 13 amino acids. The germline V and J ends were trimmed by 3 bases and 5 bases, with 13 bases remaining between them. CDR1 and CDR2 (germline): GTSNPN, SVGIG (reference sequence). CDR3 amino acids: CAWSFSHRETQYF. The CDR3 DNA follows: TGTGCCTGGAGCTTCTCCCATCGCGAGACCCAGTACTTC.

This clone is categorized as medium-sized. The chain carries TRBV9 and TRBJ1-4, with unresolved D. V was shortened by 5 bases and J by 0 bases, with 5 bases between the two germline ends. Germline CDR1 and CDR2: SGDLS and YYNGEE. The CDR3 consists of 13 residues. CDR3 region: CASRGSTNEKLFF. Here the CDR3 DNA reads TGTGCCAGCAGGGGTTCAACTAATGAAAAACTGTTTTTT.

In its sample, this clone was seen a few times. The chain carries TRBV18 and TRBJ2-6; no firm D call. The CDR3 contains 14 residues. V was clipped by 3 bases and J by 2 bases, with 5 bases between them. Looked up from germline, CDR1 is KGHSH and CDR2 is LQKENI. The CDR3 loop reads CASSPQTGANVLTF. The CDR3, as DNA: TGTGCCAGCTCACCGCAAACTGGGGCCAACGTCCTGACTTTC.

This rearrangement joins TRBV2 to TRBJ2-7; D is possibly TRBD1 (5 bases). Trimming shortened V by 11 bases and J by 0 bases, and 17 bases separated the two germline ends. CDR3 length equals 14 residues. Germline loops: CDR1 SNHLY, CDR2 FYNNEI. The CDR3 DNA follows: TGTGCCTCTTACGCGACAGTAAGCTCCTACGAGCAGTACTTC. The encoded protein is CASYATVSSYEQYF.

The V and J genes are TRBV19 and TRBJ2-1; 13 bases match TRBD2. The V gene's germline CDR1 is LNHDA and CDR2 SQIVND (reference sequence). The CDR3 has 16 amino acids. With V trimmed by 7 bases and J by 10 bases, 13 bases remained unmatched. The DNA for the CDR3 is TGTGCCAGTAATAACGGACTAGCGGGAGCCCGTGGGGAGCAGTTCTTC. Residues: CASNNGLAGARGEQFF.

The chain joins TRBV18 to TRBJ2-1; possibly TRBD2 for D (6 bases). This CDR3 has 18 residues. Germline lookup yields CDR1 KGHSH and CDR2 LQKENI. V lost 5 bases to trimming and J lost 5 bases, with 25 bases between them. This CDR3 is CASSSFRSSGRGNNEQFF. The CDR3 nucleotides read TGTGCCAGCTCATCCTTCCGGAGCAGCGGGCGGGGAAACAATGAGCAGTTCTTC.

The chain uses TRBV29-1 and TRBJ1-3; 8 bases are a match to TRBD1. The CDR3 contains 14 residues. Germline V gives CDR1 SQVTM, CDR2 ANQGSEA. J was trimmed by 4 bases and V by 7 bases; bases with no gene match: 9. CDR3 protein: CSARTGTGGNTIYF. As DNA, the CDR3 is TGCAGCGCTCGCACCGGGACAGGAGGAAACACCATATATTTT.

The V gene is TRBV5-1, the J gene TRBJ2-7, with D hard to call. The CDR3 loop spans 15 amino acids. Germline V gene lookup returns CDR1 SGHRS and CDR2 YFSETQ. V lost 0 bases and J lost 6, with 16 bases in between. CDR3 region: CASSLEGPQQTEQYF. Written as DNA, the CDR3 is TGCGCCAGCAGCTTGGAGGGCCCCCAACAAACCGAGCAGTACTTC.

This clone was seen only a few times. The rearrangement links TRBV11-3 to TRBJ2-1; TRBD2 matches 8 bases. The CDR3 is made up of 15 amino acids. After removal of 1 base from V and 9 bases from J, the junction contained 8 bases not matched to a gene. Germline assignment: CDR1 SGHNT and CDR2 YENEEA. The CDR3 region is CASSLGGAGGAEQFF. The CDR3 DNA sequence: TGTGCCAGCAGCTTAGGTGGCGCGGGAGGAGCTGAGCAGTTCTTC.

V and J are TRBV1 and TRBJ2-7; the D call TRBD1 from the table was never checked on the DNA. TRBV1 is recorded as a pseudogene. The CDR3 runs 17 residues. CDR3 DNA: TGCGCCAGCAGCCAAGTTGTAGGGGGATTCTTCTCCTACGAGCAGTACTTC. As protein: CASSQVVGGFFSYEQYF.

The chain joins TRBV30 to TRBJ2-3, with 11 bases lining up with TRBD2. Per the germline V gene, CDR1 is GTSNPN and CDR2 is SVGIG (reference sequence). J was trimmed by 1 base and V by 5 bases; bases with no gene match: 2. The CDR3 extends over 14 amino acids. This CDR3 reads CAWLAGGGTDTQYF. CDR3 coding DNA: TGTGCCTGGTTAGCGGGAGGGGGCACAGATACGCAGTATTTT. Complete variable domain (other parts from reference TRBV30 and TRBJ2-3): SQTIHQWPATLVQPVGSPLSLECTVEGTSNPNLYWYRQAAGRGLQLLFYSVGIGQISSEVPQNLSASRPQDRQFILSSKKLLLSDSGFYLCAWLAGGGTDTQYFGPGTRLTVL.

V usage is TRBV19 and J usage is TRBJ2-7; D might be TRBD2 (5 bases). The CDR3 extends over 15 amino acids. Between the trimmed V and J ends, which lost 5 bases and 1 base, there was a span of 15 bases. CDR1 and CDR2 from the germline V gene are LNHDA and SQIVND (reference sequence). The CDR3 loop reads CASSPILVGSYEQYF. The DNA of the CDR3 is TGTGCCAGTAGTCCCATACTAGTAGGGTCCTACGAGCAGTACTTC.

V and J are TRBV30 and TRBJ1-4; D uncertain. The V end lost 0 bases, the J end lost 4 bases, and 9 bases lay between the germline ends. The CDR3 is made up of 14 amino acids. Per germline, CDR1 GTSNPN and CDR2 SVGIG (reference sequence). The CDR3 spells CAWSVDRNNEKLFF. CDR3 sequence (DNA): TGTGCCTGGAGTGTAGATAGGAATAATGAAAAACTGTTTTTT.

The CDR3 loop is CASRPPGDTQYF. The CDR3 DNA sequence: TGTGCCAGCAGGCCTCCCGGGGATACGCAGTATTTT. The chain links TRBV6-8 to TRBJ2-3, with D hard to call. CDR1 is MNHGY and CDR2 is SAAAGT in the germline V gene. V gave up 6 bases and J gave up 6 bases, with 10 bases separating them. The CDR3 runs to 12 residues.

CDR3 DNA sequence: TGTGCCAGCAGTCCTCAAGACAGGGGAGGAAACATTCAGTACTTC. Encoded protein: CASSPQDRGGNIQYF. J is TRBJ2-4 and V is TRBV28, with 8 bases fitting TRBD1. The CDR3 length is 15 residues. V was clipped by 5 bases and J by 6 bases; unmatched bases: 9. The V gene's germline CDR1 is MDHEN and CDR2 SYDVKM.

This clone occurred a few times. V gene TRBV1 combines with J gene TRBJ2-7; the listed D gene, TRBD1, was not tested against the DNA. TRBV1 represents a pseudogene. This CDR3 is built from 14 residues. CDR3 sequence reads: CASSPGQGRYEQYF. CDR3 bases: TGCGCCAGCAGCCCCGGACAGGGGCGGTACGAGCAGTACTTC.

J is TRBJ2-7 and V is TRBV9; D is perhaps TRBD1 (6 bases). From germline, CDR1 is SGDLS and CDR2 YYNGEE. This CDR3 comprises 14 residues. Between the trimmed V and J ends, which lost 6 bases and 3 bases, there was a span of 16 bases. In nucleotides, the CDR3 is TGTGCCAGCACGGACAGCCCCTCGGACTACGAGCAGTACTTC. This sequence encodes CASTDSPSDYEQYF. The full variable domain, its missing parts supplied by reference TRBV9 and TRBJ2-7, is DSGVTQTPKHLITATGQRVTLRCSPRSGDLSVYWYQQSLDQGLQFLIQYYNGEERAKGNILERFSAQQFPDLHSELNLSSLELGDSALYFCASTDSPSDYEQYFGPGTRLTVT.

This clone has a handful of counts. The chain links TRBV5-1 to TRBJ2-7, with 8 bases lining up with TRBD1. The junction had 6 bases not matched to a gene; V was cut back by 0 bases and J by 4 bases. The CDR3 covers 15 residues. Per the germline V gene, CDR1 is SGHRS and CDR2 is YFSETQ. CDR3 loop: CASSLGGQVIYEQYF. CDR3 in DNA: TGCGCCAGCAGCTTGGGGGGACAGGTCATATACGAGCAGTACTTC.

The gene calls are TRBV19 and TRBJ2-6; no clear D. CDR1 and CDR2 (germline): LNHDA, SQIVND (reference sequence). The CDR3 runs 15 residues. V was trimmed by 2 bases and J by 0 bases, leaving 5 bases between them. The CDR3 reads CASSIMASGANVLTF. As DNA, the CDR3 is TGTGCCAGTAGTATAATGGCCTCTGGGGCCAACGTCCTGACTTTC.